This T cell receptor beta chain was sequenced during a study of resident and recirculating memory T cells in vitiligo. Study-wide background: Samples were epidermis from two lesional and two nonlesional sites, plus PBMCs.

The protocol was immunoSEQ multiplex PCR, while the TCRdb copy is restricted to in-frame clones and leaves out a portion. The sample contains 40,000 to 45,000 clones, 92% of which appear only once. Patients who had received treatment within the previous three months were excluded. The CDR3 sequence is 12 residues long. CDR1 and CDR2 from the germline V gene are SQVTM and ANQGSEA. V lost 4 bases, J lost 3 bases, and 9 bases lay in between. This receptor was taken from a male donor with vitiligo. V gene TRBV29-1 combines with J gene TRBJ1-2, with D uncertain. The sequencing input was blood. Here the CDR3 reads CSVVERDYGYTF. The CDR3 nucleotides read TGCAGCGTTGTGGAGAGGGACTATGGCTACACCTTC.